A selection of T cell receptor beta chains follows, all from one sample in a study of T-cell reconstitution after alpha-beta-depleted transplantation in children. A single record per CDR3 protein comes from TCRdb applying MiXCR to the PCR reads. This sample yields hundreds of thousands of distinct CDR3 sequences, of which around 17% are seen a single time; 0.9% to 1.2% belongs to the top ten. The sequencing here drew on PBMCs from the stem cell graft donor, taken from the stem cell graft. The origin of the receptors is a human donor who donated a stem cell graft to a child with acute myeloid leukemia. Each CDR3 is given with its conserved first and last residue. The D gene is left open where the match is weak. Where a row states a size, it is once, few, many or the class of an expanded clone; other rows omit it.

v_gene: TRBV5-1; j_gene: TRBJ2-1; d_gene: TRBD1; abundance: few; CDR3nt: TGCGCCAGCAGCTTGGATGGGACAGGGTTCAATGAGCAGTTCTTC; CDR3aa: CASSLDGTGFNEQFF
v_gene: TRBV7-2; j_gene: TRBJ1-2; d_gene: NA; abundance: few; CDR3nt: TGTGCCAGCAGCTTACAAGACACGGCTTATTCTGGCTACACCTTC; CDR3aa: CASSLQDTAYSGYTF
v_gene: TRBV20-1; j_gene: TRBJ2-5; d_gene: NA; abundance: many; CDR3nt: TGCAGTGCTAGAGATAAGTGGGAGACCCAGTACTTC; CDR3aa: CSARDKWETQYF
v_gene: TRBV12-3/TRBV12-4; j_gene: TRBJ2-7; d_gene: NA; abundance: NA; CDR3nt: TGTGCCAGCAGTTTTGGGTCAGGGGCATCCTACGAGCAGTACTTC; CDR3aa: CASSFGSGASYEQYF
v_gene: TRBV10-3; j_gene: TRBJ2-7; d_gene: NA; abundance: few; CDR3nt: TGTGCCATCAGTGAGGGGACCCCTGAACAGCAGTACTTC; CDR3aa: CAISEGTPEQQYF
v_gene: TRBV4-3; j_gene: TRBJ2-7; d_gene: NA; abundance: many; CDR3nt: TGCGCCAGCAGCCATGGGCAGGGTTACGAGCAGTACTTC; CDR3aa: CASSHGQGYEQYF
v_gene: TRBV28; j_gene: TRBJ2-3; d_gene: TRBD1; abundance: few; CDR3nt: TGTGCCAGCAGGGGTGGACAGGGGGCCGAAGATACGCAGTATTTT; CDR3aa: CASRGGQGAEDTQYF
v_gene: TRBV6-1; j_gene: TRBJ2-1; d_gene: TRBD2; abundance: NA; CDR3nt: TGTGCCAGCAGCGCGGGGGGGCCCTACAATGAGCAGTTCTTC; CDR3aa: CASSAGGPYNEQFF
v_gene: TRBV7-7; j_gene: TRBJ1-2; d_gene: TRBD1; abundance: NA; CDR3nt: TGTGCCAGCAGCTCGGCTCCAGGGGGCGTGAACTATGGCTACACCTTC; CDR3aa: CASSSAPGGVNYGYTF
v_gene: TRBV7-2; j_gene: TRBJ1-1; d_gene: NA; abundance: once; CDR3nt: TGTGCCAGCAGCTTTGGGCCCAGCGGGACTGAAGCTTTCTTT; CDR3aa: CASSFGPSGTEAFF
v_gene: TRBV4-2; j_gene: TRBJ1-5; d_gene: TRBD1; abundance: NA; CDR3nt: TGTGCCAGCAGCCAAGAAGGGCAGGGGGTGGGGAGCAATCAGCCCCAGCATTTT; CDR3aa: CASSQEGQGVGSNQPQHF
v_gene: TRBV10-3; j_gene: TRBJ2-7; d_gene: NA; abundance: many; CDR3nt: TGTGCCATCGCTGGCGGACCAGCCGGCTACGAGCAGTACTTC; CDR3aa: CAIAGGPAGYEQYF
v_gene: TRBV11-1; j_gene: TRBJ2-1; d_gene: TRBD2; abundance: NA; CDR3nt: TGTGCCAGCAAAAGTGGTAGCGGGGGGACGAGGTACAATGAGCAGTTCTTC; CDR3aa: CASKSGSGGTRYNEQFF
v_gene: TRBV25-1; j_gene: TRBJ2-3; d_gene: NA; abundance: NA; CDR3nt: TGTGCCAGCAGTGCTTTGAGAGTAGCGGTCCTTCCTTCAGATACGCAGTATTTT; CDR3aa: CASSALRVAVLPSDTQYF
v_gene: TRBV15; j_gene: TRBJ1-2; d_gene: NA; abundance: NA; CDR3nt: TGTGCCACCAGCGTAAGAAGGGGGAACTATGGCTACACCTTC; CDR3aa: CATSVRRGNYGYTF
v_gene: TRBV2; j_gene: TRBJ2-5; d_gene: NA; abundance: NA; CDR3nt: TGTGCCATCTGCCTTACGGTACTTCTAGCTCAGGGCCAAGAGACCCAGTACTTC; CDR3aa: CAICLTVLLAQGQETQYF
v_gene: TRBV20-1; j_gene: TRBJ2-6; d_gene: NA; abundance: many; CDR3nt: TGCAGTGCTTGTCAGCCGCACTCTGGGGCCAACGTCCTGACTTTC; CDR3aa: CSACQPHSGANVLTF
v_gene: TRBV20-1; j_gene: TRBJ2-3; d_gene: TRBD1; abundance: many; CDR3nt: TGCAGTGCTCAGAGGGAACAGGGGGCGGGAGATACGCAGTATTTT; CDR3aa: CSAQREQGAGDTQYF
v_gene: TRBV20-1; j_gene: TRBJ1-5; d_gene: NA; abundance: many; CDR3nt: TGCAGTGCTAGCCCAGGGGCATCAAATCAGCCCCAGCATTTT; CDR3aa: CSASPGASNQPQHF
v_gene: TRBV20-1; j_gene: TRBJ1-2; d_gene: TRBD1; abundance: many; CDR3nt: TGCAGTGCTCCGACAGGGAGAGGCTCCTACACCTTC; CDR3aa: CSAPTGRGSYTF
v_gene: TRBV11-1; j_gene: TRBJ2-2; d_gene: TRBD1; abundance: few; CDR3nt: TGTGCCGTGGTGGCGGGACAGGGGCCCTACGCAAACACCGGGGAGCTGTTTTTT; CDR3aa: CAVVAGQGPYANTGELFF
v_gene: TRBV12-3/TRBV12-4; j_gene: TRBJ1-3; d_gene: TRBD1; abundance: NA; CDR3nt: TGTGCCAGCAGTTTCCGACAGGGTACGGACACCATATATTTT; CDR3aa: CASSFRQGTDTIYF
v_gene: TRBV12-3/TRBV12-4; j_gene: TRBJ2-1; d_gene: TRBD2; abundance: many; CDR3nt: TGTGCCAGCAACCTAGCGGGGGTCAACAATGAGCAGTTCTTC; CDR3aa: CASNLAGVNNEQFF
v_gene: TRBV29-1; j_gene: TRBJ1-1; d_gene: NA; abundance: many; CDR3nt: TGCAGCGCAGACCCCGGGGGACAAGAAGCTTTCTTT; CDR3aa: CSADPGGQEAFF
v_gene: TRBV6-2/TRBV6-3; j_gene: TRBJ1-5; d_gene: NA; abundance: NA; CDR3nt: TGTGCCAGCAGTTCCCTGAGGCAGCCCCAGCATTTT; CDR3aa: CASSSLRQPQHF
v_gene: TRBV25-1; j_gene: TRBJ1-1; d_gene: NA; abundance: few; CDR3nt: TGTGCCAGCAGTGAATATTTGGGCGCCGGACTGAACACTGAAGCTTTCTTT; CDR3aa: CASSEYLGAGLNTEAFF
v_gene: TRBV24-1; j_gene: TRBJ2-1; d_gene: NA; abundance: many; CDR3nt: TGTGCCACCAGTGATAGGGGGGTTTACAATGAGCAGTTCTTC; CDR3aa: CATSDRGVYNEQFF
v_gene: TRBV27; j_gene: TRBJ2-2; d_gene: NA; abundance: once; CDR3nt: TGTGCCAGCAGCCGCTATGGCGGGGAGCTGTTTTTT; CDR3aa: CASSRYGGELFF
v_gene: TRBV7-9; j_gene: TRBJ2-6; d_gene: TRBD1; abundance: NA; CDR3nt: TGTGCCAGCAGCCAAGGGGGCGCGACTGGGGCCAACGTCCTGACTTTC; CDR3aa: CASSQGGATGANVLTF
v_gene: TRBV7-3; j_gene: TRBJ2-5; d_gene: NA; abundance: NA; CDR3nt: TGTGCCAGCAGCTCCCACGAGGAGGAGACCCAGTACTTC; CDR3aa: CASSSHEEETQYF
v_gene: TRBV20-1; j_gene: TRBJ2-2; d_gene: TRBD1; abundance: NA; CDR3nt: TGCAGTGCTAGTCCCACCGGGACAGGGGGCTTCGGGGAGCTGTTTTTT; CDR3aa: CSASPTGTGGFGELFF
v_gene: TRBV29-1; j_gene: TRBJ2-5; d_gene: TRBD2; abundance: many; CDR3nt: TGCAGCGGTCTAGCGGGGGCCCGGGAGACCCAGTACTTC; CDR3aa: CSGLAGARETQYF
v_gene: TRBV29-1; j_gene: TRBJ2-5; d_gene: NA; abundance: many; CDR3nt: TGCAGCGGGGGGGATCTACGAGAGACCCAGTACTTC; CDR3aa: CSGGDLRETQYF
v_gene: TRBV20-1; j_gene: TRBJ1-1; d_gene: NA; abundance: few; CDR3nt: TGCAGTGCTAGAGAGCGAACAGGACGGAACACTGAAGCTTTCTTT; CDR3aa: CSARERTGRNTEAFF
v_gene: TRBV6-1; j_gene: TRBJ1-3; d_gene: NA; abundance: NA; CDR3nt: TGTGCCAGCAGTGAAATAGGGGACTCTGGAAACACCATATATTTT; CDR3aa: CASSEIGDSGNTIYF
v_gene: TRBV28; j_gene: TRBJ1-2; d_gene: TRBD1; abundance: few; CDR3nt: TGTGCCAGCAGTCCGATCGGGACAGGGTACGGCTACACCTTC; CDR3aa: CASSPIGTGYGYTF
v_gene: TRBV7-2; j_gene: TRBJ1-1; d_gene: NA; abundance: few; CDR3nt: TGTGCCAGCAGCCCGTCGGGACACCTGAACACTGAAGCTTTCTTT; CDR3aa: CASSPSGHLNTEAFF
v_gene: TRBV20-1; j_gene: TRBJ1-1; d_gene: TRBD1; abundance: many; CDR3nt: TGCAGTGCTAGAGTACCCAACAGGGGGAACACTGAAGCTTTCTTT; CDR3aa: CSARVPNRGNTEAFF
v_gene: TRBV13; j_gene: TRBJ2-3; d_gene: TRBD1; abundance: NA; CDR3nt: TGTGCCAGCAGACATCGACAGGGTTGGACAGATACGCAGTATTTT; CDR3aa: CASRHRQGWTDTQYF
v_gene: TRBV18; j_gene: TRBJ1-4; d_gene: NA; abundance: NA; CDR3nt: TGTGCCAGCTCTCCTTCGGCCGGTGCCAATGAAAAACTGTTTTTT; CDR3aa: CASSPSAGANEKLFF
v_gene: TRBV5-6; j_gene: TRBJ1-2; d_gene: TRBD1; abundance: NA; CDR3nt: TGTGCCAGCGGGACAGGGGACTATGGCTACACCTTC; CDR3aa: CASGTGDYGYTF
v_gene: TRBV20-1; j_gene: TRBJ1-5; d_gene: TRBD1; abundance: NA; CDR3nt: TGCTGTGCTAGCAAAAGAGGGGGACAGGGAAGGAATCAGCCCCAGCATTTT; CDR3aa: CCASKRGGQGRNQPQHF
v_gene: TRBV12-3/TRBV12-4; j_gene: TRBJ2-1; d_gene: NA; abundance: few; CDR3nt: TGTGCCAGCAGTTTTGCGGCGAGCTCCTACAATGAGCAGTTCTTC; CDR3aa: CASSFAASSYNEQFF
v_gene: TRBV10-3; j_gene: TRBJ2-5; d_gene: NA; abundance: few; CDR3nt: TGTGCCATCAGTGACGCTACAGTAGAAGAGACCCAGTACTTC; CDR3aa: CAISDATVEETQYF
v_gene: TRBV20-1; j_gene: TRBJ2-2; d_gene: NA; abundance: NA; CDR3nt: TGCAGTGCTAGAGAACTAGCAACCGGGGAGCTGTTTTTT; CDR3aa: CSARELATGELFF
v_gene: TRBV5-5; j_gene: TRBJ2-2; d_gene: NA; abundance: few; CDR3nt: TGTGCCAGCAGCGCCCCCAGGGATTTCGGGGAGCTGTTTTTT; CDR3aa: CASSAPRDFGELFF
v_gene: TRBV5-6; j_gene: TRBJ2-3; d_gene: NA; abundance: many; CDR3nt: TGTGCCAGCAGCCTCCTAACGACTAGTTCCGATACGCAGTATTTT; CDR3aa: CASSLLTTSSDTQYF
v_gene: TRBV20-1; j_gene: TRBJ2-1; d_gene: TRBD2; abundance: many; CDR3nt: TGCAGTGCCAGTCCTAGCGGGGGAGTCGATGAGCAGTTCTTC; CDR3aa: CSASPSGGVDEQFF